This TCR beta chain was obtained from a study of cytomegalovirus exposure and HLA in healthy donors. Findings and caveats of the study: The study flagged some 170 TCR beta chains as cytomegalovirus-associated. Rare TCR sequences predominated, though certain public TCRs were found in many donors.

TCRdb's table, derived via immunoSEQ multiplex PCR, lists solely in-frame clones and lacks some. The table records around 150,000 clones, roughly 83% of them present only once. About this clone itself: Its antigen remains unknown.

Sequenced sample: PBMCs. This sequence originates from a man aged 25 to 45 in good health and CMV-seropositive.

The CDR3 nucleotides read TGTGCCAGCAGCTTAGGGGGGCGCGAGCAGTACTTC. This gives the protein CASSLGGREQYF. The chain combines TRBV7-2 with TRBJ2-7, with D tentatively TRBD1 (6 bases). V lost 1 base, J lost 6 bases, and 7 bases lay in between. Germline-derived CDR1 and CDR2 are SGHTA and FQGNSA. The CDR3 has 12 residues.